The following is a TCR beta chain sequence with its context. Its cognate antigen is unknown. The time point is: baseline pretreatment blood. The treatment denotes: 15 Gy SBRT to primary tumor, nephrectomy 4 weeks later. The data derive from a study of radiation and T cells in renal cell carcinoma. Data came from immunoSEQ multiplex PCR; TCRdb stores just in-frame clones and leaves some out. The top ten clones hold about 4.3% of a sample with 150,000 or so clones, about 88% of them seen once. Whole-study results and caveats: From baseline, blood top tumor clonotypes peaked at 2 weeks post-radiation.

The CDR3 runs to 12 residues. Germline CDR1 is SGDLS and CDR2 is YYNGEE. V lost 1 base and J 3 bases, leaving 4 bases between the germline ends. V usage is TRBV9 and J usage is TRBJ1-1; D not resolved. The receptor was isolated from a woman in her 70s with renal cell carcinoma. Source: blood, taken from a patient whose treatment included radiotherapy and nephrectomy. CDR3 sequence: CASSVRDTEAFF. CDR3 bases: TGTGCCAGCAGCGTACGAGACACTGAAGCTTTCTTT.